The 12 T cell receptor beta chains below come from one sample, sequenced in a study of T cell repertoires in cytomegalovirus infection. Via MiXCR, TCRdb re-called the reads, giving one row per CDR3 protein. This table holds about 900,000 distinct CDR3 sequences, approximately 30% found once. Their recognized antigens are unknown. The sequences come from cultured CD8+ T cells from PBMCs, collected from culture after CMV antigen stimulation. The receptors derive from a human donor in good health (CMV status not recorded). Some clones in this sample may be carry-over from other donors' samples.

This clonotype has more than one count but fewer than ten. This rearrangement joins TRBV12-3 or TRBV12-4 to TRBJ2-7; 8 bases match TRBD1. V was pared by 3 bases and J by 2 bases, with 21 bases of the junction left unmatched. The CDR3 runs to 20 residues. In DNA, the CDR3 is TGTGCCAGCAGTTTTTTTGGGTCTCCGACAGGGGACAAGGTTACCTACGAGCAGTACTTC. The encoded protein is CASSFFGSPTGDKVTYEQYF.

This clonotype was picked up a small number of times. The V call is TRBV7-6, the J call TRBJ2-1; maybe TRBD2 (5 bases). The CDR3 totals 15 residues. CDR1 is SGHVS and CDR2 is FNYEAQ in the germline V gene. Trimming left V 5 bases short and J 2 bases short, with 13 bases between. The CDR3 spells CASSGGRGTYNEQFF. The CDR3 DNA reads as TGTGCCAGCAGCGGCGGACGGGGTACCTACAATGAGCAGTTCTTC.

This sequence joins TRBV6-8 and TRBJ1-2; D is ambiguous. The germline CDR1 and CDR2 sequences are MNHGY and SAAAGT. The germline V and J ends were trimmed by 7 bases and 9 bases, with 15 bases remaining between them. The CDR3 loop spans 12 amino acids. CDR3 in amino acids: CASNIWGRSYTF. In DNA, the CDR3 is TGTGCCAGCAACATTTGGGGTCGGAGCTACACCTTC.

V gene TRBV7-6 combines with J gene TRBJ2-1, with D tentatively TRBD2 (6 bases). Germline V gives CDR1 SGHVS, CDR2 FNYEAQ. The CDR3 has 15 amino acids. V was shortened by 5 bases and J by 3 bases, with 14 bases between the two germline ends. This CDR3 reads CASSPSGLRYNEQFF. The CDR3 DNA reads as TGTGCCAGCAGCCCCTCGGGACTCCGCTACAATGAGCAGTTCTTC. Based on the CDR3 plus reference TRBV7-6 and TRBJ2-1, the full variable domain is GAGVSQSPRYKVTKRGQDVALRCDPISGHVSLYWYRQALGQGPEFLTYFNYEAQQDKSGLPNDRFSAERPEGSISTLTIQRTEQRDSAMYRCASSPSGLRYNEQFFGPGTRLTVL.

This clonotype was counted between two and nine times. The gene calls are TRBV10-3 and TRBJ1-2; weak D call: TRBD1 (5 bases). From germline, CDR1 is ENHRY and CDR2 SYGVKD. The V end was cut by 3 bases, the J end by 4 bases, with 15 bases between. This CDR3 is 15 amino acids long. The CDR3 loop reads CAISDRGALVYGYTF. The CDR3 DNA is TGTGCCATCAGTGATAGAGGGGCACTCGTCTATGGCTACACCTTC.

This clonotype was picked up a small number of times. This chain links TRBV5-8 with TRBJ1-5; the D is unclear. The germline V gene encodes CDR1 SGHTS and CDR2 YDEGEE. V lost 3 bases to trimming and J lost 2 bases, with 15 bases between them. The CDR3 runs to 16 residues. The CDR3 protein is CASSSTGRIGNQPQHF. CDR3 coding DNA: TGTGCCAGCAGCTCAACCGGCAGGATAGGCAATCAGCCCCAGCATTTT.

This clonotype was detected only a few times. The rearrangement links TRBV28 to TRBJ2-3; the D gene is possibly TRBD2 (5 bases). From germline, CDR1 is MDHEN and CDR2 SYDVKM. The CDR3 has 17 amino acids. Trimming shortened V by 6 bases and J by 2 bases, and 21 bases separated the two germline ends. For the CDR3, the DNA is TGTGCCAGCAGCCCCGGACGGACCGGACTTGTCACAGATACGCAGTATTTT. This sequence encodes CASSPGRTGLVTDTQYF.

In this sample, this clonotype turned up a few times. This rearrangement joins TRBV7-2 to TRBJ2-2, with D perhaps TRBD2 (6 bases). V shed 7 bases and J shed 6 bases, with 15 bases lying between them. The CDR3 is 14 amino acids. Germline CDR1 and CDR2: SGHTA and FQGNSA. As DNA, the CDR3 is TGTGCCAGCACCCATAGTGCGGGGTCCGGGGAGCTGTTTTTT. It encodes CASTHSAGSGELFF.

This clonotype has ten or more counts. The chain has TRBV7-2 and TRBJ2-7; TRBD1 agrees at 9 bases. The trim removed 5 bases at V and 7 bases at J, leaving 9 bases unmatched. This CDR3 comprises 14 residues. The germline gives CDR1 SGHTA, CDR2 FQGNSA. DNA of the CDR3: TGTGCCAGCAGCCCCGGACAGGGGCACGAGGAGCAGTACGTC. It is translated as CASSPGQGHEEQYV.

The gene calls are TRBV19 and TRBJ1-1; unclear D gene. The CDR3 is 14 amino acids. CDR1 is LNHDA, CDR2 SQIVND, per germline (reference sequence). Trimming shortened V by 2 bases and J by 1 base, and 8 bases separated the two germline ends. In DNA form, the CDR3 reads TGTGCCAGTAGTATATCACCTGAGAACACTGAAGCTTTCTTT. Protein sequence: CASSISPENTEAFF.

The chain couples TRBV18 to TRBJ2-5, with D unclear. From germline, CDR1 is KGHSH and CDR2 LQKENI. The CDR3 loop spans 9 amino acids. The V gene lost 2 bases and the J gene lost 13 bases, with 5 bases spanning the gap. CDR3 nucleotides: TGTGCCAGCTCACCAGGGTGGTACTTC. This translates into CASSPGWYF.

The sample holds a few counts of this clonotype. The V gene is TRBV9, the J gene TRBJ2-3; D tentatively reads TRBD1 or TRBD2 (6 bases each). Between the trimmed V and J ends, which lost 4 bases and 5 bases, there was a span of 17 bases. Germline lookup yields CDR1 SGDLS and CDR2 YYNGEE. The CDR3 consists of 15 residues. CDR3 sequence (DNA): TGTGCCAGCAGCCCGGAAGGGGGGCGTAGAGATACGCAGTATTTT. Translated: CASSPEGGRRDTQYF.